Presented here are 23 T cell receptor beta chains from one specimen sequenced in a study of early T cells in non-severe SARS-CoV-2 infection. Via MiXCR, TCRdb re-called the 5' RACE reads, giving one row per CDR3 protein. The sample lists about 79,000 distinct CDR3 sequences; over 10% were seen once. Specimen: whole blood. These receptors all stem from an adult who was a healthcare worker with PCR-confirmed SARS-CoV-2 infection or an uninfected control (not recorded which).

This rearrangement joins TRBV7-3 to TRBJ2-1, with 9 bases that match TRBD2. CDR1 SGHTA and CDR2 FQGTGA come from the germline V gene. There are 15 residues in the CDR3. J gave up 9 bases and V 3 bases, and 9 bases lay outside the gene matches. The DNA of the CDR3 is TGTGCCAGCAGCTTTGGCAGCGGGAGGCGAGGTGAGCAGTTCTTC. Encoded protein: CASSFGSGRRGEQFF.

This clonotype was detected only once. The rearrangement links TRBV9 to TRBJ2-5, with D perhaps matching TRBD1 (6 bases). The V gene's germline CDR1 is SGDLS and CDR2 YYNGEE. V was shortened by 0 bases and J by 0 bases, with 21 bases between the two germline ends. The CDR3 is made up of 19 amino acids. DNA of the CDR3: TGTGCCAGCAGCGTAGGGCCGGGACACTCAGCGGACGACCAAGAGACCCAGTACTTC. This sequence encodes CASSVGPGHSADDQETQYF.

This clonotype was picked up many times. The chain combines TRBV14 with TRBJ2-6, with D unclear. This CDR3 contains 16 residues. Germline V CDR1 and CDR2: SGHDN, FVKESK. V lost 4 bases and J 0 bases, leaving 10 bases between the germline ends. For the CDR3, the DNA is TGTGCCAGCAGCCCCGGCGGATACTCTGGGGCCAACGTCCTGACTTTC. It codes for CASSPGGYSGANVLTF.

This chain connects TRBV3-2 to TRBJ1-3. TRBV3-2 represents a pseudogene. The CDR3 is 15 amino acids. The CDR3 DNA sequence: TGTGCCAGCAGTCAACAAGGGAGCTCTGGAAACACCATATATTTT. Protein product: CASSQQGSSGNTIYF.

This clonotype came up a few times. V is TRBV7-9 and J is TRBJ1-5; TRBD1 matches at 7 bases. The CDR3 runs 14 residues. Germline V gene lookup returns CDR1 SEHNR and CDR2 FQNEAQ (reference sequence). With V trimmed by 4 bases and J by 7 bases, 7 bases remained unmatched. CDR3 in DNA: TGTGCCAGCAGCTCAGACAGGGTCGCGCAGCCCCAGCATTTT. This translates into CASSSDRVAQPQHF.

The genes are TRBV29-1 and TRBJ2-7; TRBD2 matches at 8 bases. CDR1 and CDR2 (germline): SQVTM, ANQGSEA. The CDR3 sequence is 11 residues long. Trimming cost V 4 bases and J 5 bases; bases outside gene matches: 1. CDR3 nucleotide sequence: TGCAGCGTTGCGACTAGCGACGAGCAGTACTTC. The encoded protein is CSVATSDEQYF.

The chain joins TRBV20-1 to TRBJ1-4; D gene uncertain. The CDR3 sequence is 12 residues long. Germline V gives CDR1 DFQATT, CDR2 SNEGSKA (reference sequence). The V end was cut by 1 base, the J end by 6 bases, with 6 bases between. The CDR3: CSARGFDEKLFF. The CDR3, as DNA: TGCAGTGCTAGAGGGTTTGATGAAAAACTGTTTTTT.

This clonotype was observed many times. The chain is built from TRBV29-1 and TRBJ1-1; unclear D gene. Per germline, CDR1 SQVTM and CDR2 ANQGSEA. Trimming stripped 6 bases from V and 5 bases from J, with 19 bases between. This CDR3 has 14 residues. The CDR3 bases are TGCAGCGTCTTCCCGGAGCCGGGAAATACTGAAGCTTTCTTT. Protein: CSVFPEPGNTEAFF.

As for this clonotype: This may arise from a read error, as a much more abundant clone is one base away. This chain joins TRBV5-1 and TRBJ1-2; tentative D call: TRBD1 (6 bases). The length of the CDR3 is 15 residues. The germline V gene encodes CDR1 SGHRS and CDR2 YFSETQ. The V and J ends lost 0 bases and 1 base respectively, with 10 bases between them. The CDR3 sequence: CASSLGTERNYGYTF. CDR3 bases: TGCGCCAGCAGCTTGGGGACAGAGCGTAACTATGGCTACACCTTC.

At least ten counts were recorded for this clonotype. This chain links TRBV7-9 with TRBJ2-1, with 9 bases aligning to TRBD1. The germline gives CDR1 SEHNR, CDR2 FQNEAQ (reference sequence). With 5 bases clipped from V and 8 bases from J, the junction kept 4 bases outside the gene matches. The CDR3 spans 13 residues. The CDR3 DNA is TGTGCCAGCAGCACGGGACAGGGCGATGAGCAGTTCTTC. It translates to CASSTGQGDEQFF.

A few counts support this clonotype. The chain combines TRBV7-6 with TRBJ1-1; D ambiguous. Trimming took off 7 bases at V and 2 bases at J, with 14 bases between the two ends. The CDR3 sequence is 14 residues long. The germline CDR1 and CDR2 sequences are SGHVS and FNYEAQ. The CDR3 reads CASTYITANTEAFF. CDR3 sequence (DNA): TGTGCCAGCACCTATATAACAGCTAACACTGAAGCTTTCTTT.

This clonotype occurred many times. The chain carries TRBV20-1 and TRBJ2-3, with 7 bases identical to TRBD2. Germline CDR1 is DFQATT and CDR2 is SNEGSKA (reference sequence). V lost 6 bases, J lost 0 bases, and 3 bases stayed unmatched. The CDR3 is made up of 13 amino acids. This CDR3 is CSAQRDSTDTQYF. In nucleotides, the CDR3 is TGCAGTGCCCAGCGGGACAGCACAGATACGCAGTATTTT.

The rearrangement joins TRBV9 to TRBJ1-6; TRBD1 matches at 10 bases. The germline CDR1 and CDR2 sequences are SGDLS and YYNGEE. Unmatched junction bases numbered 10, after V lost 0 bases and J lost 10 bases. The CDR3 loop spans 17 amino acids. The CDR3, as DNA: TGTGCCAGCAGCGTAGATCTACGGACAGGGGGAAGATCACCCCTCCACTTT. It translates to CASSVDLRTGGRSPLHF.

The chain uses TRBV7-2 and TRBJ1-1; D is ambiguous. This CDR3 spans 13 amino acids. The germline gives CDR1 SGHTA, CDR2 FQGNSA. V lost 3 bases and J lost 0, with 5 bases in between. CDR3 loop: CASSFWMNTEAFF. CDR3 nucleotide sequence: TGTGCCAGCAGCTTCTGGATGAACACTGAAGCTTTCTTT.

This clonotype has only a few counts. CDR3 protein: CASSEWSRDSYYNEQFF. The CDR3 DNA follows: TGCGCCAGCAGTGAGTGGTCGCGGGACTCCTATTACAATGAGCAGTTCTTC. J is TRBJ2-1 and V is TRBV10-2; TRBD2 is a possible D gene (6 bases). CDR3 length: 17 amino acids. V was clipped by 1 base and J by 4 bases, with 17 bases between them. Germline lookup yields CDR1 WSHSY and CDR2 SAAADI.

The chain is built from TRBV5-1 and TRBJ2-1; 9 bases agree with TRBD2. This CDR3 is 13 amino acids long. V shed 7 bases and J 10 bases; nucleotides not matched to a gene: 9. Germline CDR1 SGHRS, CDR2 YFSETQ. The chain's CDR3 is CASQREAIREQFF. The CDR3 coding sequence is TGCGCCAGCCAGCGGGAGGCAATAAGGGAGCAGTTCTTC.

This sequence joins TRBV5-1 and TRBJ1-2; 10 bases line up with TRBD1. The J segment lost 6 bases and the V segment lost 6 bases, leaving 11 bases of the junction unmatched. Germline values: CDR1 SGHRS, CDR2 YFSETQ. The CDR3 has 15 residues. CDR3 DNA sequence: TGCGCCAGCATAAGGGACAGGGGAGCGGACGATGGCTACACCTTC. Its protein product is CASIRDRGADDGYTF.

In this sample, this clonotype turned up a few times. This chain uses TRBV4-1 with TRBJ2-3; either TRBD1 or TRBD2 may fit D (5 bases each). V dropped 4 bases and J dropped 1 base, with 12 bases sitting between them. Looked up from germline, CDR1 is MGHRA and CDR2 is YSYEKL. The CDR3 is 15 amino acids. The CDR3, as DNA: TGCGCCAGCAGCCCAGGTGGGGGTGGCACAGATACGCAGTATTTT. Its translation: CASSPGGGGTDTQYF.

This clonotype has at least ten counts. The rearrangement links TRBV5-1 to TRBJ2-3; TRBD2 agrees at 9 bases. V lost 4 bases to trimming and J lost 4 bases; unmatched junction nucleotides: 10. This CDR3 spans 16 amino acids. The V gene's germline CDR1 is SGHRS and CDR2 YFSETQ. The CDR3 coding sequence is TGCGCCAGCAGCGCCCTCGGGGTAGCGGGGGCAGATACGCAGTATTTT. As protein: CASSALGVAGADTQYF.

J is TRBJ1-1 and V is TRBV2; D may be TRBD1 (6 bases). The CDR3 length is 15 residues. Germline V gives CDR1 SNHLY, CDR2 FYNNEI. The V and J ends lost 4 bases and 4 bases respectively, with 16 bases between them. Written as DNA, the CDR3 is TGTGCCAGCAGTGGGATACAGGGTTTTGTCACTGAAGCTTTCTTT. Its translation: CASSGIQGFVTEAFF.

This clonotype was counted between two and nine times. CDR3 amino acids: CASRWTDSSYNEQFF. The CDR3 DNA reads TGCGCCAGCAGGTGGACGGACAGCTCCTACAATGAGCAGTTCTTC. This chain joins TRBV5-1 and TRBJ2-1; TRBD1 is a possible D gene (6 bases). The length of the CDR3 is 15 residues. Germline values: CDR1 SGHRS, CDR2 YFSETQ. Trimming cost V 5 bases and J 0 bases, with 12 bases left between them.

J is TRBJ1-4 and V is TRBV12-3 or TRBV12-4; no clear D gene. Trimming removed 1 base at V and 7 bases at J, with 13 bases between. There are 15 residues in the CDR3. This CDR3 is CASSLGAGGTEKLFF. CDR3 in DNA: TGTGCCAGCAGTTTAGGGGCGGGAGGAACTGAAAAACTGTTTTTT.

The sample holds a few counts of this clonotype. The chain links TRBV4-1 to TRBJ2-2; no reliable D call. The CDR3 has 14 amino acids. Germline V gives CDR1 MGHRA, CDR2 YSYEKL. V lost 8 bases and J 8 bases, leaving 18 bases between the germline ends. The CDR3 loop is CASAYRPFEGELFF. CDR3 nucleotides: TGCGCCAGCGCCTACCGCCCCTTTGAGGGGGAGCTGTTTTTT.